The 8 T cell receptor beta chains below come from one sample, sequenced in a study of blood T cells in healthy people across ages. It was with a sample-barcoded 5' primer and a J-beta primer mix that a second PCR of roughly 7 to 12 cycles was run. TCRdb re-called the 5' RACE reads through MiXCR, storing one row per CDR3 protein. The sample consists of 600,000 to 650,000 distinct CDR3 sequences, roughly 53% of them appearing once. Sequencing was performed on blood. These receptors originate from a man in his sixties in good health.

The chain has TRBV11-2 and TRBJ2-1; no firm D call. The CDR3 is 14 amino acids. V was pared by 2 bases and J by 6 bases, with 11 bases between. In germline, CDR1 is SGHAT, CDR2 FQNNGV. CDR3 in amino acids: CASSLFGQSNEQFF. CDR3 nucleotide sequence: TGTGCCAGCAGCTTATTTGGGCAGAGCAATGAGCAGTTCTTC.

This clonotype has only a few counts. The rearrangement joins TRBV29-1 to TRBJ2-3; the D gene is possibly TRBD2 (6 bases). V gave up 6 bases and J gave up 3 bases, with 16 bases separating them. Germline V gives CDR1 SQVTM, CDR2 ANQGSEA. This CDR3 region has 14 residues. The chain's CDR3 is CSVGSRAGTDTQYF. As DNA, the CDR3 is TGCAGCGTGGGCTCTCGGGCGGGGACAGATACGCAGTATTTT.

J is TRBJ2-1 and V is TRBV7-2, with 10 positions matching TRBD2. This CDR3 spans 17 amino acids. Trimming took 2 bases from V and 6 from J; bases not matched to a gene: 10. Germline V gives CDR1 SGHTA, CDR2 FQGNSA. The CDR3 coding sequence is TGTGCCAGCAGCTTATTGAGCGGGGGGGCAGGATCCAATGAGCAGTTCTTC. As protein: CASSLLSGGAGSNEQFF.

The CDR3 DNA is TGTGCCAGCAGTCCCCCCGGGTTGCTCAATGAGCAGTTCTTC. Translation gives CASSPPGLLNEQFF. The rearrangement uses TRBV28 and TRBJ2-1; D call uncertain. Germline assignment: CDR1 MDHEN and CDR2 SYDVKM. The CDR3 has 14 amino acids. V lost 5 bases and J 6 bases, leaving 14 bases between the germline ends. Using reference TRBV28 and TRBJ2-1 for the parts outside the CDR3, the full variable domain is DVKVTQSSRYLVKRTGEKVFLECVQDMDHENMFWYRQDPGLGLRLIYFSYDVKMKEKGDIPEGYSVSREKKERFSLILESASTNQTSMYLCASSPPGLLNEQFFGPGTRLTVL.

This clonotype was observed a handful of times. The chain has TRBV12-3 or TRBV12-4 and TRBJ2-7; 8 bases line up with TRBD1. Trimming at V came to 6 bases and at J to 3 bases, leaving 10 bases not matched to a gene. The CDR3 runs to 15 residues. CDR3 nucleotide sequence: TGTGCCAGCAGGCCTGCCGGGACAGGAGTCTACGAGCAGTACTTC. Translating it yields CASRPAGTGVYEQYF.

The V gene is TRBV6-1, the J gene TRBJ2-7; 12 nucleotides agree with TRBD2. The germline V gene encodes CDR1 MNHNS and CDR2 SASEGT. The length of the CDR3 is 20 residues. J was trimmed by 0 bases and V by 7 bases; bases with no gene match: 19. CDR3 region: CASTGTGRLAGAVSSYEQYF. In DNA, the CDR3 is TGTGCCAGCACCGGGACAGGGAGACTAGCGGGGGCCGTGAGCTCCTACGAGCAGTACTTC.

V is TRBV20-1 and J is TRBJ2-5, with 7 nucleotides matching TRBD1. Germline V gene lookup returns CDR1 DFQATT and CDR2 SNEGSKA (reference sequence). This CDR3 is 14 amino acids long. The junction had 13 bases not matched to a gene; V was cut back by 1 base and J by 11 bases. This CDR3 reads CSARVNIQGNEQYF. CDR3 nucleotides: TGCAGTGCTAGAGTAAACATACAGGGGAATGAGCAGTACTTC.

The chain joins TRBV28 to TRBJ2-4; the D is unclear. CDR1 is MDHEN and CDR2 is SYDVKM in the germline V gene. The CDR3 is 15 amino acids. V lost 2 bases and J 3 bases, leaving 11 bases between the germline ends. DNA for the CDR3: TGTGCCAGCAGTTTACACAGTTTGAACAAAAACATTCAGTACTTC. Its protein product is CASSLHSLNKNIQYF.